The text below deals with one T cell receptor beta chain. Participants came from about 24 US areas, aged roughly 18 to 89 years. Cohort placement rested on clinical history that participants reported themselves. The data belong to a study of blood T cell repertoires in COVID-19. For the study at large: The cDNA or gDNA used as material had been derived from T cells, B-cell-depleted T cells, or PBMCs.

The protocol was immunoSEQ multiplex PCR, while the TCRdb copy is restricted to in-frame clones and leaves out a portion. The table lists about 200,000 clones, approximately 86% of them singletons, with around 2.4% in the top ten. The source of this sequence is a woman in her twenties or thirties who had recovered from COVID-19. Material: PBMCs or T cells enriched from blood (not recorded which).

The DNA for the CDR3 is TGTGCCAGCAGCCTACGACAGGGCCGGACTGAAGCTTTCTTT. Translation gives CASSLRQGRTEAFF. V and J are TRBV7-9 and TRBJ1-1; 7 bases line up with TRBD1. Losses at the gene ends were 5 bases for V and 5 bases for J; bases not matched to a gene: 8. CDR3 length: 14 amino acids. The germline CDR1 and CDR2 sequences are SEHNR and FQNEAQ (reference sequence).